A selection of T cell receptor beta chains follows, all from one sample in a study of PD-L1 blockade in urothelial cancer. Repertoires were generated with immunoSEQ multiplex PCR, while TCRdb's copy carries only in-frame clones and drops some. The table lists about 90,000 clones, 90% to 95% of them singletons. Sequencing was performed on PBMCs, taken around atezolizumab (anti-PD-L1) treatment. The receptors were gathered from a man aged 55 to 70 with urothelial cancer. The CDR3 runs from the conserved cysteine through the conserved F or W. Fields, in order: D gene, CDR3 length, clone size, J gene, V gene, CDR3 protein, CDR3 DNA. D genes are given only for firm matches. Expanded clones get a size class; other rows say once, few or many, or leave the size out.

NA	16	NA	TRBJ1-5	TRBV7-3	CASSLTRRCANQPQHF	TGTGCCAGCAGCTTAACTCGTCGATGCGCCAATCAGCCCCAGCATTTT
TRBD2	14	NA	TRBJ2-5	TRBV5-4	CASSLGLAPETQYF	TGTGCCAGCAGCTTGGGACTAGCCCCAGAGACCCAGTACTTC
NA	15	once	TRBJ2-1	TRBV5-1	CASSFGSGSYNEQFF	TGCGCCAGCAGCTTCGGAAGCGGATCCTACAATGAGCAGTTCTTC
NA	15	few	TRBJ1-5	TRBV6-1	CASSPWRNSNQPQHF	TGTGCCAGCAGCCCATGGAGAAATAGCAATCAGCCCCAGCATTTT
TRBD2	17	NA	TRBJ2-1	TRBV4-1	CASSQDRGLAAYNEQFF	TGCGCCAGCAGCCAAGATCGGGGACTAGCGGCATACAATGAGCAGTTCTTC
TRBD1	15	NA	TRBJ2-4	TRBV28	CASSPLQGTKNIQYF	TGTGCCAGCAGCCCCTTACAGGGGACCAAAAACATTCAGTACTTC
NA	13	NA	TRBJ2-7	TRBV2	CASSRTGIYEQYF	TGTGCCAGCAGTCGTACAGGGATCTACGAGCAGTACTTC
TRBD2	14	NA	TRBJ2-5	TRBV7-2	CASSFQRGEETQYF	TGTGCCAGCAGCTTCCAGCGGGGGGAAGAGACCCAGTACTTC
NA	12	NA	TRBJ2-7	TRBV29-1	CSVVLLSYEQYF	TGCAGCGTTGTGCTTTTGAGCTACGAGCAGTACTTC
NA	13	NA	TRBJ1-2	TRBV15	CATSRDRVGGYTF	TGTGCCACCAGCAGAGATCGGGTAGGCGGCTACACCTTC
TRBD2	17	NA	TRBJ2-1	TRBV19	CASRRTSGSSSYNEQFF	TGTGCCAGTAGAAGGACTAGCGGGAGCTCCTCCTACAATGAGCAGTTCTTC